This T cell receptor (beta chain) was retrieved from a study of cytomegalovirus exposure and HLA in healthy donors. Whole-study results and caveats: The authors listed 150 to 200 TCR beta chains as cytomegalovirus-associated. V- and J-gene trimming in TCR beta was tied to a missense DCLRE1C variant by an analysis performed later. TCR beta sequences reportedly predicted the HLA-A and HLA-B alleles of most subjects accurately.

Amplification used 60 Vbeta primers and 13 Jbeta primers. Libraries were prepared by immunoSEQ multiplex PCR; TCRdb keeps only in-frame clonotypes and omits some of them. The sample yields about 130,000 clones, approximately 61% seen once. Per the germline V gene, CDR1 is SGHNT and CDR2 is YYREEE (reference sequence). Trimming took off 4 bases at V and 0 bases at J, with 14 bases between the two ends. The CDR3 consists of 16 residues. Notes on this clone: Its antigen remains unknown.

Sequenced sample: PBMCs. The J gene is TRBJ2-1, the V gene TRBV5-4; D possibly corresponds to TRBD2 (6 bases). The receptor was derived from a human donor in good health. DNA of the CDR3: TGTGCCAGCAGCGCGGGGTCACCGGGCTCCTACAATGAGCAGTTCTTC. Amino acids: CASSAGSPGSYNEQFF. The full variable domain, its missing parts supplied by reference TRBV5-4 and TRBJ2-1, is ETGVTQSPTHLIKTRGQQVTLRCSSQSGHNTVSWYQQALGQGPQFIFQYYREEENGRGNFPPRFSGLQFPNYSSELNVNALELDDSALYLCASSAGSPGSYNEQFFGPGTRLTVL.